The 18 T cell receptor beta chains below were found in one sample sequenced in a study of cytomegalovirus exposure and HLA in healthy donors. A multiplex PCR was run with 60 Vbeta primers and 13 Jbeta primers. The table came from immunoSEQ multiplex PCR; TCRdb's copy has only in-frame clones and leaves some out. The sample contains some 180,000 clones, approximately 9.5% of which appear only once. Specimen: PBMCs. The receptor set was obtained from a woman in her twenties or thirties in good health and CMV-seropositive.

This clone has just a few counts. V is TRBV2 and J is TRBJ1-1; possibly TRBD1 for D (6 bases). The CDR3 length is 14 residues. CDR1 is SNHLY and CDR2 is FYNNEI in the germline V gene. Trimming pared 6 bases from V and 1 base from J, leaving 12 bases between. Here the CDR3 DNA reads TGTGCCAGCAGCTGGACAGACCCGAACACTGAAGCTTTCTTT. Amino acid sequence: CASSWTDPNTEAFF.

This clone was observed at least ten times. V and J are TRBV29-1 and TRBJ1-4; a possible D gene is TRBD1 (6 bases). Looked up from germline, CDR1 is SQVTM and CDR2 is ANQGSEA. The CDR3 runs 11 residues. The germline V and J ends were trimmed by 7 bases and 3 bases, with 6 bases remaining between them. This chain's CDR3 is CSGTANEKLFF. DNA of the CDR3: TGCAGCGGGACAGCTAATGAAAAACTGTTTTTT.

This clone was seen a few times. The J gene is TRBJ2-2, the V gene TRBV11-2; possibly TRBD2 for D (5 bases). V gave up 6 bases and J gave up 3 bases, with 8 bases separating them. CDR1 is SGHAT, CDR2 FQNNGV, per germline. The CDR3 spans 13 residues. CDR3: CASRADYTGELFF. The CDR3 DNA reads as TGTGCCAGCAGAGCGGATTACACCGGGGAGCTGTTTTTT.

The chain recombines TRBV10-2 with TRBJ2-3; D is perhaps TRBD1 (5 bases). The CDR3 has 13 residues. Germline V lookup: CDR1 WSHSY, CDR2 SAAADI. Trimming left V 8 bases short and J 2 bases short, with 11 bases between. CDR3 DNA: TGCGCCAGCGCGACAGTCGCCACAGATACGCAGTATTTT. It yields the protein CASATVATDTQYF.

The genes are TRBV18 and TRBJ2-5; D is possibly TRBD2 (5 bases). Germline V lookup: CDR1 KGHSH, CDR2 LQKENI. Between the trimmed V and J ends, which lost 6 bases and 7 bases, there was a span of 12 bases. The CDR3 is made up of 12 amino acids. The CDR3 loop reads CASSPDLRTQYF. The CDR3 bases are TGTGCCAGCTCCCCGGACTTGAGGACCCAGTACTTC.

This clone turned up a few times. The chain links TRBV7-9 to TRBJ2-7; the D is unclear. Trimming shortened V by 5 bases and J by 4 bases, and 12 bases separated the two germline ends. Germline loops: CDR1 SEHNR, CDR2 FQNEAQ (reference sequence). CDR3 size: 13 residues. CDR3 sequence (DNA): TGTGCCAGCAGCCCGACCCCCGGGTACGAGCAGTACTTC. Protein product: CASSPTPGYEQYF.

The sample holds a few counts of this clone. The CDR3 DNA sequence: TGCAGCGCCAGACAGGGGGCGACCTTGAGTGGCTACACCTTC. Translating gives CSARQGATLSGYTF. The chain joins TRBV29-1 to TRBJ1-2; 10 nucleotides match TRBD1. Germline V CDR1 and CDR2: SQVTM, ANQGSEA. The junction had 12 bases not matched to a gene; V was cut back by 7 bases and J by 7 bases. The CDR3 covers 14 residues.

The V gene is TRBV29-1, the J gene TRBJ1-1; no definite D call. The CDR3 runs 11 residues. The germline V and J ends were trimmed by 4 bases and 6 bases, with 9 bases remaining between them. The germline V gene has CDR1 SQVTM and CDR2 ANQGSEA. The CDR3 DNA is TGCAGCGTTGTGTGGAGGGCTGAAGCTTTCTTT. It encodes CSVVWRAEAFF.

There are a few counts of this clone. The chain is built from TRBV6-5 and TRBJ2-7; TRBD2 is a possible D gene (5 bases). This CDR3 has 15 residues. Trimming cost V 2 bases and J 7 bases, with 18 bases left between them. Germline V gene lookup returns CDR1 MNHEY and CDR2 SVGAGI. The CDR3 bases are TGTGCCAGCAGTTACCTAAGTCTCGGACCGGGGGAGCAGTACTTC. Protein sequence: CASSYLSLGPGEQYF.

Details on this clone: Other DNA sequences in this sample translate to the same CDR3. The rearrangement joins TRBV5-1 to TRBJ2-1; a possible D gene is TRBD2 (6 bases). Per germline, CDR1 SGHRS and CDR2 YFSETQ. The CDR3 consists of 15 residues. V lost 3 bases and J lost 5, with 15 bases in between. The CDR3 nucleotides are TGCGCCAGCAGCTGGGCGGGGATATCCGACAATGAGCAGTTCTTC. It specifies CASSWAGISDNEQFF.

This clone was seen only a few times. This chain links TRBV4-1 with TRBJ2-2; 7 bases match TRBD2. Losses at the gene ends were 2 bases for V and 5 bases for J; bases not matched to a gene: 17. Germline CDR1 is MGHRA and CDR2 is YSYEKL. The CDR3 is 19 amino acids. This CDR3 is CASSQTNGGWASSTGELFF. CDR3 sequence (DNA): TGCGCCAGCAGCCAAACGAACGGGGGGTGGGCTAGTTCGACCGGGGAGCTGTTTTTT.

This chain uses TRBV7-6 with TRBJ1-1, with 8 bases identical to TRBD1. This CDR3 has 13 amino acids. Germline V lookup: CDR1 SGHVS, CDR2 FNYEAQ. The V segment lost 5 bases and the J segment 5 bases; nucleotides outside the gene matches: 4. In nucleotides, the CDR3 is TGTGCCAGCAGCGTTACAGGGGGGACTGAAGCTTTCTTT. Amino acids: CASSVTGGTEAFF.

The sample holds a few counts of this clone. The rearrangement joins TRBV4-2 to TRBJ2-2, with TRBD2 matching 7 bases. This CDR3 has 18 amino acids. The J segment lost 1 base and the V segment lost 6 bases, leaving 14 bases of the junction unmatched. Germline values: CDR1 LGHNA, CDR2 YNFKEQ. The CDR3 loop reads CASSRHIASGLNTGELFF. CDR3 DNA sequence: TGTGCCAGCAGTCGTCACATCGCTAGCGGCTTGAACACCGGGGAGCTGTTTTTT.

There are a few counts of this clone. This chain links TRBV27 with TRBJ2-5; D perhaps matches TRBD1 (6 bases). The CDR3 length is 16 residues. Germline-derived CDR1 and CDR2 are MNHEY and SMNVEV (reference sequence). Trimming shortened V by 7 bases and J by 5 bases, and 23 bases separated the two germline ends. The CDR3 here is CASITIQGTEKETQYF. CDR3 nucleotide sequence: TGTGCCAGCATTACAATACAGGGTACCGAAAAGGAGACCCAGTACTTC.

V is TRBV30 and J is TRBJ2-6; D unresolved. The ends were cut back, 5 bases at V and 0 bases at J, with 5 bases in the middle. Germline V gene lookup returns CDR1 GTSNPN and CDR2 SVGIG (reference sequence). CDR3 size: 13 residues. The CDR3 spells CAWEISGANVLTF. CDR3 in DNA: TGTGCCTGGGAGATCTCTGGGGCCAACGTCCTGACTTTC.

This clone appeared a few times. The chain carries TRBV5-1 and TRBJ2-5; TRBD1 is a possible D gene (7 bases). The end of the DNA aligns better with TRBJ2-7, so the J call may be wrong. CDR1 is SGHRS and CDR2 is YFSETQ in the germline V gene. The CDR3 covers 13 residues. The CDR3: CASSYRQGGEQYF. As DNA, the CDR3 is TGCGCCAGCAGCTACCGACAGGGAGGCGAGCAGTACTTC.

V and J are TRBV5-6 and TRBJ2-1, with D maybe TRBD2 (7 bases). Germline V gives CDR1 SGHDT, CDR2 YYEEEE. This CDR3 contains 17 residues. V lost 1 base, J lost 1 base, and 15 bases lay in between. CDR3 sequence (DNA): TGTGCCAGCAGCTTGCGGAACAGGGAGGGTTCCTACAATGAGCAGTTCTTC. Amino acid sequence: CASSLRNREGSYNEQFF.

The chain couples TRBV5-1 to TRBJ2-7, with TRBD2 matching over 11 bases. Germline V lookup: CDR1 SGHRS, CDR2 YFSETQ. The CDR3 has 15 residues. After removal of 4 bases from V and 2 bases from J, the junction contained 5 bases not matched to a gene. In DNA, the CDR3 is TGCGCCAGCAGCACGGGACTAGCGGAGACCTACGAGCAGTACTTC. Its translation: CASSTGLAETYEQYF.